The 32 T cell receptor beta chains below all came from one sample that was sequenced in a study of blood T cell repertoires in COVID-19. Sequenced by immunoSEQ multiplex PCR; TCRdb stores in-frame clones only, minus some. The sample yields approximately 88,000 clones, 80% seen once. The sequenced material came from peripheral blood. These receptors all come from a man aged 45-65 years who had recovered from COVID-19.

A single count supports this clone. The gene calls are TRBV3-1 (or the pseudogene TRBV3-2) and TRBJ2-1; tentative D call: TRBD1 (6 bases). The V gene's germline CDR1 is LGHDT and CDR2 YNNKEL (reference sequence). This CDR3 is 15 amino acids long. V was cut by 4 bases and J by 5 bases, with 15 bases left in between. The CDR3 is CASSRQTGSNNEQFF. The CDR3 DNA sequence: TGTGCCAGCAGCCGCCAGACAGGTTCCAACAATGAGCAGTTCTTC.

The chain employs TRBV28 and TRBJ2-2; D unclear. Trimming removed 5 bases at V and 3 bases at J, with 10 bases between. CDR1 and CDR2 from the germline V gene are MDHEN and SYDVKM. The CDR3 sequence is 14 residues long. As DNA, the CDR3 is TGTGCCAGCAGTCCTCAAGCGCACACCGGGGAGCTGTTTTTT. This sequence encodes CASSPQAHTGELFF.

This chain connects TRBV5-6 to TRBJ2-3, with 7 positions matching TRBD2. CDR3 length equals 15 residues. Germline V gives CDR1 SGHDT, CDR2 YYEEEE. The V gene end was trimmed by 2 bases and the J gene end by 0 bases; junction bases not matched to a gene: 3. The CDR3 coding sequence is TGTGCCAGCAGCTTTGACGGGGGGAGCACAGATACGCAGTATTTT. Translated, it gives CASSFDGGSTDTQYF.

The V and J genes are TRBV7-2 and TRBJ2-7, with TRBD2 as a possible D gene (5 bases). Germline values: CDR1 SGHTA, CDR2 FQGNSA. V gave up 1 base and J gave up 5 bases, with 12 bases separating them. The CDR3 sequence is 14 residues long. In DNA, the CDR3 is TGTGCCAGCAGCTTAGTCTCACTAGGGAACGAGCAGTACTTC. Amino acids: CASSLVSLGNEQYF.

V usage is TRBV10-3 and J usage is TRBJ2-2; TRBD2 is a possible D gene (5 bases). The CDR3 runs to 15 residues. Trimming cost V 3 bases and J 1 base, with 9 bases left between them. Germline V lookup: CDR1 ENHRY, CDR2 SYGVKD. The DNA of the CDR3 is TGTGCCATCAGTGAAGAGGACTGGAACACCGGGGAGCTGTTTTTT. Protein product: CAISEEDWNTGELFF.

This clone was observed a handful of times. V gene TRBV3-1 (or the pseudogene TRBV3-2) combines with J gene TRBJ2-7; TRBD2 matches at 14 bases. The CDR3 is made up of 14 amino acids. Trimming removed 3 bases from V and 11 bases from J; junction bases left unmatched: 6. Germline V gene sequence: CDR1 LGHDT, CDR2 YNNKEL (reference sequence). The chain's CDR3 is CASSHGTSGSHEYF. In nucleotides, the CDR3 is TGTGCCAGCAGCCACGGGACTAGCGGGAGTCACGAGTACTTC.

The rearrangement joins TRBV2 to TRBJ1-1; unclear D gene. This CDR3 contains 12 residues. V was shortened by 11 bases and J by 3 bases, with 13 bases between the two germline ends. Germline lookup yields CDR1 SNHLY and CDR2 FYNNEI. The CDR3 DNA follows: TGTGCCGCAACTGGGCAGGACACTGAAGCTTTCTTT. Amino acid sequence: CAATGQDTEAFF.

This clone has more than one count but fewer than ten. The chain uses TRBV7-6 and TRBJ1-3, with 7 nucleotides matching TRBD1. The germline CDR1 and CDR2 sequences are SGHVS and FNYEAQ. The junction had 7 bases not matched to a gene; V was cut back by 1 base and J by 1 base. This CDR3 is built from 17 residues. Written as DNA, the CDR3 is TGTGCCAGCAGCTTAGGTTCCGGGACAGCGTCTGGAAACACCATATATTTT. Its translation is CASSLGSGTASGNTIYF.

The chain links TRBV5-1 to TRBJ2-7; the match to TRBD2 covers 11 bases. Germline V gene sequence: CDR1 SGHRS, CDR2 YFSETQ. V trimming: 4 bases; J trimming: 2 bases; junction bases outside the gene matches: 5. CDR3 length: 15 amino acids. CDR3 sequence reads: CASSRSSGGPYEQYF. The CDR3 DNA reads TGCGCCAGCAGCAGATCTAGCGGGGGGCCCTACGAGCAGTACTTC.

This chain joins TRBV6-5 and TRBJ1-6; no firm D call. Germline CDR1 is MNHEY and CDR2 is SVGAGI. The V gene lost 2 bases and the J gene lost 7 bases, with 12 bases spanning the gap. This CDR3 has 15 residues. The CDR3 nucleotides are TGTGCCAGCAGTTACCGTCGGATGAGGAATTCACCCCTCCACTTT. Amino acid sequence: CASSYRRMRNSPLHF.

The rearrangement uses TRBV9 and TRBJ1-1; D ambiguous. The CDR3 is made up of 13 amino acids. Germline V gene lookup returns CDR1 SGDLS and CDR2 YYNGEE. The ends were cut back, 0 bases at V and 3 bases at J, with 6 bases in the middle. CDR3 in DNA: TGTGCCAGCAGCGTAGCTATCGACACTGAAGCTTTCTTT. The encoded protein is CASSVAIDTEAFF.

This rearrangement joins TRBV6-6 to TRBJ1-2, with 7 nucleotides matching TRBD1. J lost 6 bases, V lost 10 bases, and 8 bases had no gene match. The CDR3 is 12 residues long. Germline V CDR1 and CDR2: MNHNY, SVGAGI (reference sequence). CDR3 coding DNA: TGTGCCACCGGTCAGGGGGGAGATGGCTACACCTTC. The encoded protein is CATGQGGDGYTF.

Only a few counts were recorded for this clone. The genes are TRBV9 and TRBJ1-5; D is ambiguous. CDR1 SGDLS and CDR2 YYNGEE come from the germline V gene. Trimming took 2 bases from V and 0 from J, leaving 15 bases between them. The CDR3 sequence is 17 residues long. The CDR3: CASSVSPTVNSNQPQHF. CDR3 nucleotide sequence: TGTGCCAGCAGCGTGAGCCCCACAGTAAATAGCAATCAGCCCCAGCATTTT.

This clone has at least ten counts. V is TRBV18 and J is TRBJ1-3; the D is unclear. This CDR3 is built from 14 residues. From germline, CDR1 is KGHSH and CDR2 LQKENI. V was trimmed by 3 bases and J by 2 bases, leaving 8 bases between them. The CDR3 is CASSPTGTGNTIYF. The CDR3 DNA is TGTGCCAGCTCACCGACGGGGACTGGAAACACCATATATTTT.

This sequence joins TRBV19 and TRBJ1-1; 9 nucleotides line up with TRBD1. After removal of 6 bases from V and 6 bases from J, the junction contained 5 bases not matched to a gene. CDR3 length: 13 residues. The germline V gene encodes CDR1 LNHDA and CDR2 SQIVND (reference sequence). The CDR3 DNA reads TGTGCCAGTAGGGGACAGGGTATACCTGAAGCTTTCTTT. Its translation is CASRGQGIPEAFF.

CDR3 sequence: CSVEVQFTEAFF. The CDR3 DNA is TGCAGCGTTGAAGTGCAGTTCACTGAAGCTTTCTTT. This chain links TRBV29-1 with TRBJ1-1; D gene ambiguous. The ends were cut back, 1 base at V and 4 bases at J, with 7 bases in the middle. Per the germline V gene, CDR1 is SQVTM and CDR2 is ANQGSEA. The CDR3 has 12 residues.

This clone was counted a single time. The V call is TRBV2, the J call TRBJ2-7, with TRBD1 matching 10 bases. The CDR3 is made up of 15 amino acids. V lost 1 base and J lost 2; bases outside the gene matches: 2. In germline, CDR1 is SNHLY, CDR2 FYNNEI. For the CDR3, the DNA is TGTGCCAGCAGTGAAGAAGGGACAGGGGCCTACGAGCAGTACTTC. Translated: CASSEEGTGAYEQYF. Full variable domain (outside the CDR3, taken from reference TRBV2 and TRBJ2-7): EPEVTQTPSHQVTQMGQEVILRCVPISNHLYFYWYRQILGQKVEFLVSFYNNEISEKSEIFDDQFSVERPDGSNFTLKIRSTKLEDSAMYFCASSEEGTGAYEQYFGPGTRLTVT.

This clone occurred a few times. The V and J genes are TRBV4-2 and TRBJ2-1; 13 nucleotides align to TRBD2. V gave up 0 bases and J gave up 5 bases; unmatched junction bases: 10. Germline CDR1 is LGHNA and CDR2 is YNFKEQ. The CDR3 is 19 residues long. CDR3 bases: TGTGCCAGCAGCCAAGATATAGGGACTAGCGGGAACAAGGACAATGAGCAGTTCTTC. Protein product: CASSQDIGTSGNKDNEQFF.

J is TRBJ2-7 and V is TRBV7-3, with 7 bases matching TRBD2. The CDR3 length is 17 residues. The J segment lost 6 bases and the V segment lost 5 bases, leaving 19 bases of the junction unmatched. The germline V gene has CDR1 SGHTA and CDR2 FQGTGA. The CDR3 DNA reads TGTGCCAGCAGCCCCCATGGGGGGGATGAGGTAACAAGCGAGCAGTACTTC. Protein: CASSPHGGDEVTSEQYF. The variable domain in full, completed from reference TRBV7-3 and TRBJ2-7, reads GAGVSQTPSNKVTEKGKYVELRCDPISGHTALYWYRQSLGQGPEFLIYFQGTGAADDSGLPNDRFFAVRPEGSVSTLKIQRTERGDSAVYLCASSPHGGDEVTSEQYFGPGTRLTVT.

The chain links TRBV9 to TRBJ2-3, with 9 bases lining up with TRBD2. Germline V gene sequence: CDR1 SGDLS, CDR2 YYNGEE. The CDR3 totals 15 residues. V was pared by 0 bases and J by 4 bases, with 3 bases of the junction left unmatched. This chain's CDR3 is CASSVEGGGADTQYF. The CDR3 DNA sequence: TGTGCCAGCAGCGTAGAGGGCGGGGGGGCAGATACGCAGTATTTT.

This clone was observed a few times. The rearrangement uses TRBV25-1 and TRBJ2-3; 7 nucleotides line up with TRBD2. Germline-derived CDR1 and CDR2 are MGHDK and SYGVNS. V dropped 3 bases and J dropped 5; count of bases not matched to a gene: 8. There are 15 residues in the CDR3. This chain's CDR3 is CASSDFSREVDTQYF. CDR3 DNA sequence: TGTGCCAGCAGTGACTTTAGCCGGGAGGTAGATACGCAGTATTTT.

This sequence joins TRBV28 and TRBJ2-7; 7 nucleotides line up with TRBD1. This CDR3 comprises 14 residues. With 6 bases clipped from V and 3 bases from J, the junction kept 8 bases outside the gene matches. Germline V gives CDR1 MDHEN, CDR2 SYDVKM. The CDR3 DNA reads TGTGCCAGCAGCCCTGGGGACAGACTCTACGAGCAGTACTTC. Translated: CASSPGDRLYEQYF.

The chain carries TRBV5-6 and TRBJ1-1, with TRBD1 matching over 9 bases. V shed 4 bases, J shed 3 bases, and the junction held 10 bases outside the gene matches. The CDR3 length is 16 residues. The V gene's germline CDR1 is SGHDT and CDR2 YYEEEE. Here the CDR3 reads CASSLIPGQGHTEAFF. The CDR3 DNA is TGTGCCAGCAGCCTCATACCGGGACAGGGTCACACTGAAGCTTTCTTT.

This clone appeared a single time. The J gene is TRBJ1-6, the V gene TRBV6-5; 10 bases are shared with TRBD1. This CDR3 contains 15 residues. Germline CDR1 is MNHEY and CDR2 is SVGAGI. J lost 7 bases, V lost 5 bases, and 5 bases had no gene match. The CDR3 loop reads CASSPGTGENSPLHF. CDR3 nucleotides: TGTGCCAGCAGTCCGGGGACAGGGGAAAATTCACCCCTCCACTTT.

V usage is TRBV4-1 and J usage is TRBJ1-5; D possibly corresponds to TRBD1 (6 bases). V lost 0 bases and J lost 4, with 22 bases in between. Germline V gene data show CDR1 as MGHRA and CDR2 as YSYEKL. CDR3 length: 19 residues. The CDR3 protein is CASSQEPPQGNLRNQPQHF. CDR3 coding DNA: TGCGCCAGCAGCCAAGAACCCCCGCAGGGGAACCTCCGAAATCAGCCCCAGCATTTT.

The CDR3 coding sequence is TGTGCCAGCAGTTTTCGCAGGGGCGTTTATAATTCACCCCTCCACTTT. Encoded protein: CASSFRRGVYNSPLHF. This chain links TRBV27 with TRBJ1-6; possible D gene TRBD1, 6 bases. Germline V gene data show CDR1 as MNHEY and CDR2 as SMNVEV (reference sequence). The CDR3 has 16 residues. V lost 3 bases to trimming and J lost 4 bases, with 13 bases between them.

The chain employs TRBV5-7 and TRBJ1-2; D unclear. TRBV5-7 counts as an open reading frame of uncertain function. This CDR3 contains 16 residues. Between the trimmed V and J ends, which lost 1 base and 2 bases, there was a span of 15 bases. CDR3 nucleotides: TGTGCCAGCAGCTTGAACGGGGTACGGAGAAACTATGGCTACACCTTC. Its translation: CASSLNGVRRNYGYTF.

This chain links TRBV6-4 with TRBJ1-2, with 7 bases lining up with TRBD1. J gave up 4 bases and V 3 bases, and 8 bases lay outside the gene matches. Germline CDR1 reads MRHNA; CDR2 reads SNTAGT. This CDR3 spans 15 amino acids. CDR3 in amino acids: CASSETGQSLYGYTF. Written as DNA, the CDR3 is TGTGCCAGCAGTGAAACGGGACAGAGCCTCTATGGCTACACCTTC.

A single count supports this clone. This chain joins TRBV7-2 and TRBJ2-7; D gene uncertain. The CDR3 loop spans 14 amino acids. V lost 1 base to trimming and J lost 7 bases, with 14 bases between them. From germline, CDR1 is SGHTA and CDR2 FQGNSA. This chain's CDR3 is CASSLVLLVGEQYF. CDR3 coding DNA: TGTGCCAGCAGCTTAGTACTGCTAGTAGGTGAGCAGTACTTC. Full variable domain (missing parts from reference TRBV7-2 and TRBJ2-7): GAGVSQSPSNKVTEKGKDVELRCDPISGHTALYWYRQSLGQGLEFLIYFQGNSAPDKSGLPSDRFSAERTGGSVSTLTIQRTQQEDSAVYLCASSLVLLVGEQYFGPGTRLTVT.

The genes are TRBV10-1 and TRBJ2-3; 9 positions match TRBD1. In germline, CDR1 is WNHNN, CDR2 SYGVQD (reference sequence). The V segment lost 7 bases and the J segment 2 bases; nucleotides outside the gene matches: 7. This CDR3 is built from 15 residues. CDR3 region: CASNRDRVLTDTQYF. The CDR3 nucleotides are TGCGCCAGCAATCGGGACAGGGTGCTCACAGATACGCAGTATTTT.

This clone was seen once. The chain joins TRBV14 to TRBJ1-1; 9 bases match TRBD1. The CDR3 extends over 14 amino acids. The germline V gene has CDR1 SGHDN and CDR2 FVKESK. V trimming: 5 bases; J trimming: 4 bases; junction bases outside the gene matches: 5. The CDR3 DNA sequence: TGTGCCAGCAGCGTGACAGGGGGAATCACTGAAGCTTTCTTT. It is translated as CASSVTGGITEAFF.

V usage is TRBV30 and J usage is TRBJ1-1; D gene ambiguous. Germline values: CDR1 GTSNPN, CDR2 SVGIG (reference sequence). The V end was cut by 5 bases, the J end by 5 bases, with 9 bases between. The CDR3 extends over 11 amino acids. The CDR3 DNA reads TGTGCCTGGGTCAGATGGACTGAAGCTTTCTTT. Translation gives CAWVRWTEAFF.